This passage covers 10 T cell receptor beta chains from one sample sequenced in a study of T cell repertoires in ileal Crohn's disease. Profiling relied on immunoSEQ multiplex PCR, and the TCRdb table lists in-frame clones only, not all of them. The sample holds roughly 9,600 clones, approximately 82% seen once. The sample consisted of ileal tissue. These receptors came from an adult with Crohn's disease.

The chain combines TRBV5-1 with TRBJ1-1; D gene ambiguous. This CDR3 is 13 amino acids long. V lost 4 bases and J lost 1, with 8 bases in between. Germline V gene lookup returns CDR1 SGHRS and CDR2 YFSETQ. CDR3 residues: CASSARQNTEAFF. The CDR3, as DNA: TGCGCCAGCAGCGCACGACAGAACACTGAAGCTTTCTTT.

This rearrangement joins TRBV5-1 to TRBJ2-2; 11 positions match TRBD2. Germline CDR1 SGHRS, CDR2 YFSETQ. V lost 4 bases and J lost 5; bases outside the gene matches: 4. The CDR3 sequence is 15 residues long. The CDR3 DNA sequence: TGCGCCAGCAGCCAAACTAGCGGGGGTACCGGGGAGCTGTTTTTT. Protein: CASSQTSGGTGELFF.

The V gene is TRBV19, the J gene TRBJ1-3; tentatively, D is TRBD1 (6 bases). The CDR3 sequence is 15 residues long. The V gene lost 4 bases and the J gene lost 1 base, with 11 bases spanning the gap. Germline CDR1 LNHDA, CDR2 SQIVND (reference sequence). The CDR3, as DNA: TGTGCCAGTAGTACCGGCAGGGGATCTGGAAACACCATATATTTT. The encoded protein is CASSTGRGSGNTIYF.

This chain connects TRBV30 to TRBJ2-7; TRBD1 aligns across 10 bases. The CDR3 spans 14 residues. Looked up from germline, CDR1 is GTSNPN and CDR2 is SVGIG (reference sequence). The V segment lost 3 bases and the J segment 5 bases; nucleotides outside the gene matches: 7. The CDR3 nucleotides are TGTGCCTGGAGGGGACAGGGGCTTACCCACGAGCAGTACTTC. Residues: CAWRGQGLTHEQYF.

This clone occurred a few times. The genes are TRBV5-4 and TRBJ2-7; TRBD1 matches at 7 bases. V lost 4 bases and J lost 0; bases outside the gene matches: 10. There are 16 residues in the CDR3. Per germline, CDR1 SGHNT and CDR2 YYREEE (reference sequence). The CDR3 DNA reads TGTGCCAGCAGCCCCCCGGGACAGATACACTCCTACGAGCAGTACTTC. Translated, it gives CASSPPGQIHSYEQYF.

This chain connects TRBV9 to TRBJ1-5, with D perhaps TRBD1 (5 bases). Deletions cut 6 bases from V and 5 bases from J, with 12 bases between. The length of the CDR3 is 13 residues. Germline CDR1 and CDR2: SGDLS and YYNGEE. CDR3 residues: CASNPGGDQPQHF. CDR3 DNA: TGTGCCAGCAACCCAGGAGGGGATCAGCCCCAGCATTTT. Combining the CDR3 with reference TRBV9 and TRBJ1-5 gives the whole variable domain DSGVTQTPKHLITATGQRVTLRCSPRSGDLSVYWYQQSLDQGLQFLIQYYNGEERAKGNILERFSAQQFPDLHSELNLSSLELGDSALYFCASNPGGDQPQHFGDGTRLSIL.

This chain joins TRBV5-6 and TRBJ1-4; 9 bases align to TRBD1. V shed 4 bases and J 7 bases; nucleotides not matched to a gene: 8. Per the germline V gene, CDR1 is SGHDT and CDR2 is YYEEEE. The CDR3 is 15 amino acids. The chain's CDR3 is CASSLGTGYGEKLFF. CDR3 in DNA: TGTGCCAGCAGCCTCGGGACAGGGTATGGTGAAAAACTGTTTTTT. The complete variable domain, with remaining parts taken from reference TRBV5-6 and TRBJ1-4, reads DAGVTQSPTHLIKTRGQQVTLRCSPKSGHDTVSWYQQALGQGPQFIFQYYEEEERQRGNFPDRFSGHQFPNYSSELNVNALLLGDSALYLCASSLGTGYGEKLFFGSGTQLSVL.

The V call is TRBV11-2, the J call TRBJ2-3; 8 bases match TRBD2. Germline V gives CDR1 SGHAT, CDR2 FQNNGV. The CDR3 runs 18 residues. V lost 5 bases to trimming and J lost 1 base; unmatched junction nucleotides: 14. The CDR3 loop reads CASSPVGVAGWGTDTQYF. CDR3 in DNA: TGTGCCAGCAGCCCAGTGGGGGTAGCGGGATGGGGCACAGATACGCAGTATTTT.

The chain uses TRBV28 and TRBJ1-1, with D maybe TRBD1 (5 bases). Germline V gene lookup returns CDR1 MDHEN and CDR2 SYDVKM. This CDR3 is 12 amino acids long. The V and J ends lost 6 bases and 5 bases respectively, with 10 bases between them. CDR3 sequence (DNA): TGTGCCAGCAGGCAGGGAGGGACTGAAGCTTTCTTT. This sequence encodes CASRQGGTEAFF.

The sample holds one count of this clone. The V and J genes are TRBV6-1 and TRBJ1-2, with 7 bases identical to TRBD1. The CDR3 covers 16 residues. In germline, CDR1 is MNHNS, CDR2 SASEGT. Germline trimming cut 1 base from V and 0 bases from J; bases unmatched to any gene: 5. CDR3 sequence: CASSEVADRTNYGYTF. DNA of the CDR3: TGTGCCAGCAGTGAAGTGGCGGACAGGACTAACTATGGCTACACCTTC.